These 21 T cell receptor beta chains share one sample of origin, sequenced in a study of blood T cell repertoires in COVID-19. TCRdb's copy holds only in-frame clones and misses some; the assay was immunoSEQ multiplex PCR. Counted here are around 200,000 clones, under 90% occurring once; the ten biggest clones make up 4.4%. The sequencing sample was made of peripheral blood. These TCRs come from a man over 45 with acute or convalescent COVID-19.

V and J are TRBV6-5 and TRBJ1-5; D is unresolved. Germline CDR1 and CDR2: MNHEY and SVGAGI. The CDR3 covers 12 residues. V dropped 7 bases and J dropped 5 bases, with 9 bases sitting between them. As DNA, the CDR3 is TGTGCCAGCAAACTAGCCGATCAGCCCCAGCATTTT. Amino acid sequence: CASKLADQPQHF.

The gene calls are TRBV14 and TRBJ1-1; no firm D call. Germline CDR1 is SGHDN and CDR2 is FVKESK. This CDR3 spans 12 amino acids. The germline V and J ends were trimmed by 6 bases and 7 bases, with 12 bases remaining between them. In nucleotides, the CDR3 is TGTGCCAGCAGTCGAAGTGGCAGTGAAGCTTTCTTT. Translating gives CASSRSGSEAFF.

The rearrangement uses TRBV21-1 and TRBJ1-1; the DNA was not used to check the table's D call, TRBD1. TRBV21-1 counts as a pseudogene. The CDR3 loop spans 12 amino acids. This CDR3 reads CASGQANTEAFF. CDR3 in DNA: TGTGCCAGTGGACAGGCGAACACTGAAGCTTTCTTT.

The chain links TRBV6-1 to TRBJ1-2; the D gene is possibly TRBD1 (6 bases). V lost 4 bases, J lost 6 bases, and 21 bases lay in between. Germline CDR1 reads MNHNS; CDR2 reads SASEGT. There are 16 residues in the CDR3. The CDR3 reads CASSVGQGIGSNGYTF. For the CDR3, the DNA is TGTGCCAGCAGTGTTGGGCAGGGGATCGGGTCGAATGGCTACACCTTC.

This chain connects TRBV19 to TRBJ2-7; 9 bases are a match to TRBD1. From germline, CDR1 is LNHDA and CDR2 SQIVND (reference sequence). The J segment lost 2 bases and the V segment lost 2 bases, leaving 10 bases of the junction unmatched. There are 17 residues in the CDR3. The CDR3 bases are TGTGCCAGTAGTATATCTCCTCCCGGGACAGGGACCTACGAGCAGTACTTC. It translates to CASSISPPGTGTYEQYF.

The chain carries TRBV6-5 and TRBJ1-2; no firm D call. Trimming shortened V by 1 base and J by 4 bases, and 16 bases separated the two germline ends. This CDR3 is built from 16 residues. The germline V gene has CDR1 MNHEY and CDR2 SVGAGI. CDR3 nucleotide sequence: TGTGCCAGCAGTTACTATCCCCTTAGGGAGATCTATGGCTACACCTTC. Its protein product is CASSYYPLREIYGYTF.

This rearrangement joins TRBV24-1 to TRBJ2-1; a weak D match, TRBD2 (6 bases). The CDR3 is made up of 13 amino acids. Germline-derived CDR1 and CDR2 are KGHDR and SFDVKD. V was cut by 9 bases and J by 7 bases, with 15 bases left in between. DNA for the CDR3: TGTGCCACCGGGAACGGGGGTGATAATGAGCAGTTCTTC. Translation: CATGNGGDNEQFF.

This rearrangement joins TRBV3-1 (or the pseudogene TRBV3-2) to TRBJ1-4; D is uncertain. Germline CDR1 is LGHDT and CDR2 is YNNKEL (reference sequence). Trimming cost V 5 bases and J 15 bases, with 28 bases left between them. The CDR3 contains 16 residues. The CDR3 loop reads CASSTWRVTEMKRMFF. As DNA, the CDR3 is TGTGCCAGCAGCACCTGGCGGGTGACCGAGATGAAAAGGATGTTTTTT.

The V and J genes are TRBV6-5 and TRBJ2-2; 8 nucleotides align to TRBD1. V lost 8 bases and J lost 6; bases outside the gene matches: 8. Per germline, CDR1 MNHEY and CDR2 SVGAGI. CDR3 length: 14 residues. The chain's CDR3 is CASGWDRWAGELFF. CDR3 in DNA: TGTGCCAGCGGTTGGGACAGGTGGGCCGGGGAGCTGTTTTTT.

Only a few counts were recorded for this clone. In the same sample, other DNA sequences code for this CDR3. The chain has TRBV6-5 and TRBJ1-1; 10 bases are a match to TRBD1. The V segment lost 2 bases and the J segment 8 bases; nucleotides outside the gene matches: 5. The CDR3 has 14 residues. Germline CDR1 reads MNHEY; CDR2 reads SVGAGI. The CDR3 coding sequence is TGTGCCAGCAGTTACACAGGACAGGGGGTAGAAGCTTTCTTT. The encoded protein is CASSYTGQGVEAFF.

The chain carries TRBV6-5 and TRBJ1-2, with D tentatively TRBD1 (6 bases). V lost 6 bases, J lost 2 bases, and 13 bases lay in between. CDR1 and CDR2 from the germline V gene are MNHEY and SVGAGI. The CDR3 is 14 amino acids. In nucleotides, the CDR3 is TGTGCCAGCAGGGGCAGGGGAAGGAACTATGGCTACACCTTC. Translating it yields CASRGRGRNYGYTF.

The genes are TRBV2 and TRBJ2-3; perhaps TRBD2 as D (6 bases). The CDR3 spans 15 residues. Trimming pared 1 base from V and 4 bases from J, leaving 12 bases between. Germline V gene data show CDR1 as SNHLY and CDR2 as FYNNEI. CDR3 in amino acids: CASSEEGRLSDTQYF. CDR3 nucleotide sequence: TGTGCCAGCAGTGAAGAGGGGAGGTTATCAGATACGCAGTATTTT. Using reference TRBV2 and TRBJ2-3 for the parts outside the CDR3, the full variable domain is EPEVTQTPSHQVTQMGQEVILRCVPISNHLYFYWYRQILGQKVEFLVSFYNNEISEKSEIFDDQFSVERPDGSNFTLKIRSTKLEDSAMYFCASSEEGRLSDTQYFGPGTRLTVL.

CDR3 DNA sequence: TGTGCCAGCAGCCTAACCCCCGCCCCCGAGGAGCAGTTCTTC. Encoded protein: CASSLTPAPEEQFF. The chain is built from TRBV5-4 and TRBJ2-1, with unresolved D. Germline CDR1 is SGHNT and CDR2 is YYREEE (reference sequence). The CDR3 contains 14 residues. Trimming pared 4 bases from V and 10 bases from J, leaving 18 bases between.

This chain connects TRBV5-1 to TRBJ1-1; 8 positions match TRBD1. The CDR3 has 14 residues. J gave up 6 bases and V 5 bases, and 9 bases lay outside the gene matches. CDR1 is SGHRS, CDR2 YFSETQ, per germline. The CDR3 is CASSPGGSRAEAFF. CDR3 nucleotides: TGCGCCAGCAGTCCAGGGGGCTCTCGGGCTGAAGCTTTCTTT.

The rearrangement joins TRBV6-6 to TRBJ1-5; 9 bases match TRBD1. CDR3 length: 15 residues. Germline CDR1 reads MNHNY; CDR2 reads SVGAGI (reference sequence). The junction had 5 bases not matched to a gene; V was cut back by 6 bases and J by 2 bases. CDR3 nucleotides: TGTGCCAGCAGACGGACAGGGGACGGCAATCAGCCCCAGCATTTT. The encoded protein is CASRRTGDGNQPQHF.

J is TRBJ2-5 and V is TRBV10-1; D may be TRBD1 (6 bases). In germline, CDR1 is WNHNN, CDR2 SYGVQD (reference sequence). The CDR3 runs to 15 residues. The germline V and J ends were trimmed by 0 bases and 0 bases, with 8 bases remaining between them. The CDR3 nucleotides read TGCGCCAGCAGTGAGTCGAGGGGGTACCAAGAGACCCAGTACTTC. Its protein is CASSESRGYQETQYF.

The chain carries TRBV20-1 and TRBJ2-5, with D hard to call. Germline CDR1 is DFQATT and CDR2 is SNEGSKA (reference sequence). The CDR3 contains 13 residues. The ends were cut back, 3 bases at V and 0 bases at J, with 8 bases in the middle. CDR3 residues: CSASPQNQETQYF. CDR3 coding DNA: TGCAGTGCTAGTCCGCAGAACCAAGAGACCCAGTACTTC.

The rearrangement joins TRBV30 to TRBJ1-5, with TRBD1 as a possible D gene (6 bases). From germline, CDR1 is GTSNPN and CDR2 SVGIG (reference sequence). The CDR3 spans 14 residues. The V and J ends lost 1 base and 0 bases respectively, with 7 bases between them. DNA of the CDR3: TGTGCCTGGAGTGGAGGGGGTAGCAATCAGCCCCAGCATTTT. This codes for CAWSGGGSNQPQHF.

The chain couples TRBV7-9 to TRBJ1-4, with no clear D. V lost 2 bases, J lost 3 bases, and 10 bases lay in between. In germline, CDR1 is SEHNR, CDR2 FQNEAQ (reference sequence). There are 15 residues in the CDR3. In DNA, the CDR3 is TGTGCCAGCAGCTTATACGCAGTGTCTAATGAAAAACTGTTTTTT. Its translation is CASSLYAVSNEKLFF.

This CDR3 is CASSQTGTGSHEQYF. The CDR3 DNA reads as TGTGCCAGCAGCCAAACCGGGACAGGGTCCCACGAGCAGTACTTC. The genes are TRBV14 and TRBJ2-7; the match to TRBD1 covers 9 bases. Per the germline V gene, CDR1 is SGHDN and CDR2 is FVKESK. CDR3 length: 15 residues. V gave up 2 bases and J gave up 5 bases; unmatched junction bases: 7.

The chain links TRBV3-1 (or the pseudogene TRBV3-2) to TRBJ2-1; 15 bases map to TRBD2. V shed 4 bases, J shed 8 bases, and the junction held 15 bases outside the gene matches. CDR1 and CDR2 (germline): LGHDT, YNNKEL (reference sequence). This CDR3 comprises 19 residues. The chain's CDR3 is CASSPRRGLAGGKVYEQFF. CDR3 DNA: TGTGCCAGCAGCCCGCGGCGGGGACTAGCGGGGGGTAAGGTTTATGAGCAGTTCTTC.